Presented here are 17 T cell receptor beta chains from one specimen sequenced in a study of CD8 T cells in ankylosing spondylitis. TCRdb re-analysed the 5' RACE reads in MiXCR, keeping a single row per CDR3 protein. The sample lists fewer than 250,000 distinct CDR3 sequences, about 10% occurring once. Input material: blood, either unsorted or a sorted T cell fraction (not recorded which). These receptors were collected from a male donor with ankylosing spondylitis or in good health (not recorded which).

This clonotype occurred many times. This chain uses TRBV6-2 or TRBV6-3 with TRBJ2-2; D remains unclear. The CDR3 is 13 amino acids. Germline assignment: CDR1 MNHEY and CDR2 SVGEGT. The V and J ends lost 2 bases and 6 bases respectively, with 7 bases between them. The chain's CDR3 is CASSYRPPGELFF. The DNA of the CDR3 is TGTGCCAGCAGTTACCGGCCTCCCGGGGAGCTGTTTTTT.

This clonotype was counted at least ten times. The chain employs TRBV7-2 and TRBJ2-1; D tentatively reads TRBD1 or TRBD2 (5 bases each). This CDR3 region has 15 residues. V was clipped by 4 bases and J by 6 bases, with 16 bases between them. Germline-derived CDR1 and CDR2 are SGHTA and FQGNSA. The CDR3 loop is CASSSSGTYGNEQFF. The CDR3, as DNA: TGTGCCAGCAGCTCCTCCGGGACCTACGGCAATGAGCAGTTCTTC.

This clonotype was counted a few times. The DNA for the CDR3 is TGTGCCAGCAGCTTAGCGGTTTCGGGCCACAGCGTGGATGAGCAGTTCTTC. Translation gives CASSLAVSGHSVDEQFF. The chain uses TRBV7-2 and TRBJ2-1; D gene uncertain. Between the trimmed V and J ends, which lost 0 bases and 8 bases, there was a span of 20 bases. There are 17 residues in the CDR3. Germline V gene lookup returns CDR1 SGHTA and CDR2 FQGNSA.

This clonotype was observed many times. The chain uses TRBV10-3 and TRBJ2-1; 10 bases align to TRBD1. Unmatched junction bases numbered 9, after V lost 5 bases and J lost 8 bases. Germline V gene sequence: CDR1 ENHRY, CDR2 SYGVKD. This CDR3 has 15 amino acids. The CDR3 reads CAISSTGGQNDEQFF. The CDR3 DNA reads as TGTGCCATCAGTTCGACAGGGGGCCAAAACGATGAGCAGTTCTTC.

As concerns this clonotype: A much larger clone lies one base from this, so it may be a read error. The chain is built from TRBV5-1 and TRBJ2-7; D may be TRBD2 (5 bases). Between the trimmed V and J ends, which lost 4 bases and 3 bases, there was a span of 11 bases. Germline lookup yields CDR1 SGHRS and CDR2 YFSETQ. This CDR3 is built from 13 residues. CDR3 nucleotide sequence: TGCGCCAGCAGCCAGGCCGGAGGCTACGAGCAGTACTTC. This encodes CASSQAGGYEQYF.

This clonotype was picked up many times. The V and J genes are TRBV6-5 and TRBJ2-6; no definite D call. This CDR3 has 15 residues. Trimming took 2 bases from V and 1 from J, leaving 6 bases between them. The germline gives CDR1 MNHEY, CDR2 SVGAGI. Here the CDR3 DNA reads TGTGCCAGCAGTTACGGGAATTCTGGGGCCAACGTCCTGACTTTC. The encoded protein is CASSYGNSGANVLTF.

The table lists this clonotype with many counts. The chain joins TRBV12-3 or TRBV12-4 to TRBJ1-1; perhaps TRBD1 as D (5 bases). The CDR3 has 10 amino acids. V lost 10 bases to trimming and J lost 6 bases, with 9 bases between them. The CDR3 DNA reads TGTGCCACAAGGGGAGCTGAAGCTTTCTTT. Residues: CATRGAEAFF.

V gene TRBV6-5 combines with J gene TRBJ2-1; 8 bases map to TRBD1. Germline CDR1 reads MNHEY; CDR2 reads SVGAGI. The junction had 12 bases not matched to a gene; V was cut back by 7 bases and J by 7 bases. This CDR3 has 15 amino acids. The CDR3 region is CASTSDRGSKNEQFF. In DNA form, the CDR3 reads TGTGCCAGCACTTCCGACAGGGGTAGTAAAAATGAGCAGTTCTTC.

The DNA for the CDR3 is TGTGCCAGCTCACCGGAGCTAGCGATTTACAATGAGCAGTTCTTC. Amino acid sequence: CASSPELAIYNEQFF. This rearrangement joins TRBV18 to TRBJ2-1, with D possibly matching TRBD2 (6 bases). The CDR3 length is 15 residues. The V end was cut by 3 bases, the J end by 4 bases, with 13 bases between. CDR1 KGHSH and CDR2 LQKENI come from the germline V gene.

This clonotype occurred many times. The J gene is TRBJ2-5, the V gene TRBV6-5; TRBD2 aligns across 7 bases. From germline, CDR1 is MNHEY and CDR2 SVGAGI. This CDR3 is 14 amino acids long. V was pared by 0 bases and J by 7 bases, with 5 bases of the junction left unmatched. CDR3 loop: CASSYSGGEGTQYF. CDR3 sequence (DNA): TGTGCCAGCAGTTACTCGGGCGGGGAGGGGACCCAGTACTTC.

The chain combines TRBV4-2 with TRBJ1-4; D is uncertain. The germline gives CDR1 LGHNA, CDR2 YNFKEQ. CDR3 length equals 12 residues. The V and J ends lost 2 bases and 4 bases respectively, with 2 bases between them. The DNA for the CDR3 is TGTGCCAGCAGCCAATATAATGAAAAACTGTTTTTT. Encoded protein: CASSQYNEKLFF.

The sample holds a few counts of this clonotype. The gene calls are TRBV7-9 and TRBJ2-5, with 7 bases matching TRBD1. The CDR3 has 16 amino acids. Germline values: CDR1 SEHNR, CDR2 FQNEAQ (reference sequence). V gave up 5 bases and J gave up 2 bases; unmatched junction bases: 11. CDR3 in DNA: TGTGCCAGCAGCCCGCCCGACAGGGCCCAACAAGAGACCCAGTACTTC. As protein: CASSPPDRAQQETQYF.

This clonotype came up many times. The J gene is TRBJ2-7, the V gene TRBV5-1; D is possibly TRBD1 (5 bases). CDR1 is SGHRS and CDR2 is YFSETQ in the germline V gene. The CDR3 spans 14 residues. V was clipped by 0 bases and J by 4 bases, with 11 bases between them. The CDR3 reads CASSLGQLRYEQYF. CDR3 in DNA: TGCGCCAGCAGCTTGGGACAGCTAAGGTACGAGCAGTACTTC.

This clonotype was seen many times. The chain employs TRBV10-3 and TRBJ2-2; D is unresolved. Germline V gives CDR1 ENHRY, CDR2 SYGVKD. Trimming removed 7 bases from V and 1 base from J, with 10 bases in between. There are 14 residues in the CDR3. CDR3 loop: CAIKVEMNTGELFF. The CDR3 nucleotides are TGTGCCATCAAGGTGGAGATGAACACCGGGGAGCTGTTTTTT.

The chain combines TRBV18 with TRBJ2-2; D not resolved. This CDR3 contains 16 residues. V lost 1 base and J 0 bases, leaving 9 bases between the germline ends. CDR1 is KGHSH, CDR2 LQKENI, per germline. CDR3 region: CASSPLGRTNTGELFF. The DNA of the CDR3 is TGTGCCAGCTCACCACTGGGCCGTACGAACACCGGGGAGCTGTTTTTT.

This clonotype was seen repeatedly, ten times or more. The chain is built from TRBV5-1 and TRBJ2-7, with 11 bases fitting TRBD1. The J segment lost 1 base and the V segment lost 0 bases, leaving 6 bases of the junction unmatched. CDR1 and CDR2 from the germline V gene are SGHRS and YFSETQ. This CDR3 has 17 amino acids. CDR3 loop: CASSLEYRDRGSYEQYF. The CDR3 region has the DNA TGCGCCAGCAGCTTGGAGTACCGGGACAGGGGGTCCTACGAGCAGTACTTC. Full variable domain (remainder filled in from reference TRBV5-1 and TRBJ2-7): KAGVTQTPRYLIKTRGQQVTLSCSPISGHRSVSWYQQTPGQGLQFLFEYFSETQRNKGNFPGRFSGRQFSNSRSEMNVSTLELGDSALYLCASSLEYRDRGSYEQYFGPGTRLTVT.

This clonotype was detected ten times or more. J is TRBJ1-5 and V is TRBV25-1, with TRBD1 matching over 11 bases. This CDR3 contains 16 residues. Germline loops: CDR1 MGHDK, CDR2 SYGVNS. With 6 bases clipped from V and 3 bases from J, the junction kept 7 bases outside the gene matches. The CDR3 loop is CASSPSDRGLNQPQHF. CDR3 sequence (DNA): TGTGCCAGCAGCCCCTCGGACAGGGGGCTCAATCAGCCCCAGCATTTT.